These T cell receptor beta chains were read from a single sample in a study of identical twins. TCRdb re-called the 5' RACE reads through MiXCR, storing one row per CDR3 protein. This table has roughly 1,500,000 distinct CDR3 sequences, roughly a third appearing once. Sequences were obtained from cord blood. The receptor set was obtained from a newborn girl in good health. Both conserved end residues are part of each CDR3. A D gene is named only where the DNA matches it firmly. Size is omitted from some rows. Given values are once, few, many or a class for expanded clones.

d_call,clone_size,j_call,v_call,cdr3_aa,cdr3_nt
TRBD2,-,TRBJ2-5,TRBV4-2,CASSQDRTSGPRETQYF,TGTGCCAGCAGCCAAGACAGGACTAGCGGCCCTAGGGAGACCCAGTACTTC
-,-,TRBJ1-2,TRBV7-9,CASSLGQNNYGCTF,TGTGCCAGCAGCTTAGGGCAAAATAACTATGGCTGCACCTTC
-,-,TRBJ1-1,TRBV12-3/TRBV12-4,CASIRVRDTEAFF,TGTGCCAGCATTAGGGTCAGGGACACTGAAGCTTTCTTT
TRBD2,few,TRBJ2-1,TRBV7-9,CASSFGTSGINEQFF,TGTGCCAGCAGCTTCGGGACTAGCGGGATCAATGAGCAGTTCTTC
-,-,TRBJ2-4,TRBV6-1,CASVQGIGAKNIQYF,TGTGCCAGCGTACAGGGTATCGGGGCCAAAAACATTCAGTACTTC
-,few,TRBJ2-7,TRBV5-1,CASKYLLGDYEQYF,TGCGCCAGCAAGTACCTCCTTGGCGACTACGAGCAGTACTTC
TRBD2,few,TRBJ2-4,TRBV4-1,CASSRPTSGVAKNIQYF,TGCGCCAGCAGCCGCCCCACTAGCGGCGTAGCCAAAAACATTCAGTACTTC
-,-,TRBJ1-1,TRBV7-2,CASSLGQSGNTEAFF,TGTGCCAGCAGCTTAGGGCAATCGGGGAACACTGAAGCTTTCTTT
TRBD1,-,TRBJ2-6,TRBV5-1,CASSLGTGLGSGANVLTF,TGCGCCAGCAGCTTGGGGACAGGGTTGGGCTCTGGGGCCAACGTCCTGACTTTC
TRBD2,-,TRBJ2-1,TRBV10-1,CASSVQREGNEQFF,TGCGCCAGCAGTGTTCAGCGGGAGGGTAATGAGCAGTTCTTC
-,-,TRBJ2-1,TRBV7-8,CASSLLPGGGYNEQFF,TGTGCCAGCAGCTTACTCCCAGGGGGGGGCTACAATGAGCAGTTCTTC
TRBD2,few,TRBJ2-3,TRBV3-1,CASSSHLAGGSDTQYF,TGTGCCAGCAGCTCCCATCTAGCGGGAGGGTCAGATACGCAGTATTTT
TRBD1,once,TRBJ1-2,TRBV5-1,CASSSGQGAVGYTF,TGCGCCAGCAGCTCGGGACAGGGGGCGGTTGGCTACACCTTC
-,-,TRBJ2-4,TRBV27,CASSLSRVDIQYF,TGTGCCAGCAGTTTATCACGAGTAGACATTCAGTACTTC
-,few,TRBJ1-2,TRBV20-1,CSASPREYGYTF,TGCAGTGCTAGTCCCAGGGAGTATGGCTACACCTTC
TRBD2,-,TRBJ2-7,TRBV7-2,CASSYTSGGGYNEQYF,TGTGCCAGCAGCTACACTAGCGGGGGGGGCTACAATGAGCAGTACTTC
TRBD1,-,TRBJ1-5,TRBV6-5,CASSYRDRGRGQPQHF,TGTGCCAGCAGTTACCGAGACAGGGGGCGAGGTCAGCCCCAGCATTTT
-,few,TRBJ2-1,TRBV4-2,CASSSRLGQLSEQFF,TGTGCCAGCAGCTCAAGACTGGGCCAGTTGAGTGAGCAGTTCTTC
-,few,TRBJ2-3,TRBV10-3,CAISEGQGPFTDTQYF,TGTGCCATCAGTGAGGGGCAGGGACCTTTCACAGATACGCAGTATTTT
-,-,TRBJ2-7,TRBV20-1,CSATAFRYEQYF,TGCAGTGCTACAGCGTTTCGCTACGAGCAGTACTTC
-,-,TRBJ1-1,TRBV9,CASSVEENTGAFF,TGTGCCAGCAGCGTAGAGGAGAACACTGGAGCTTTCTTT
TRBD2,-,TRBJ2-2,TRBV20-1,CSARVLAGNTGELFF,TGCAGTGCTAGAGTGCTAGCGGGGAACACCGGGGAGCTGTTTTTT
TRBD1,few,TRBJ1-1,TRBV5-1,CASSFRGTGEYGTEAFF,TGCGCCAGCAGCTTTCGAGGGACAGGGGAGTACGGCACTGAAGCTTTCTTT
TRBD2,few,TRBJ2-7,TRBV14,CASSHWTSGRAYEQYF,TGTGCCAGCAGCCACTGGACTAGCGGGAGGGCCTACGAGCAGTACTTC
TRBD2,-,TRBJ2-7,TRBV9,CASSVAVIAGGPNEQYF,TGTGCCAGCAGCGTAGCGGTTATAGCGGGAGGCCCCAATGAGCAGTACTTC
TRBD2,-,TRBJ2-1,TRBV28,CASSLDLAGDSEQFF,TGTGCCAGCAGTTTGGACCTAGCGGGAGATAGTGAGCAGTTCTTC
-,-,TRBJ1-2,TRBV7-9,CASSTYRAAVPSYYGYTF,TGTGCCAGCAGCACATACCGGGCCGCCGTACCGTCTTACTATGGCTACACCTTC
TRBD1,-,TRBJ1-2,TRBV14,CASSQAMQGAHGYTF,TGTGCCAGCAGCCAAGCGATGCAGGGGGCACATGGCTACACCTTC
-,many,TRBJ2-3,TRBV10-1,CASSGNREGTQYF,TGCGCCAGCAGCGGTAACAGGGAGGGTACGCAGTATTTT
TRBD2,-,TRBJ2-4,TRBV20-1,CSAAGGPGNIQYF,TGCAGTGCGGCGGGGGGGCCAGGGAACATTCAGTACTTC
TRBD2,-,TRBJ2-1,TRBV3-1,CASSPPGTRPFF,TGTGCCAGCAGCCCCCCAGGGACTAGGCCGTTCTTC
TRBD2,-,TRBJ2-5,TRBV10-2,CASRTSGAETQYF,TGCGCCAGCAGGACTAGCGGGGCAGAGACCCAGTACTTC
TRBD1,-,TRBJ2-7,TRBV11-2,CVSSEEGGHNEQYF,TGTGTCAGCAGTGAGGAAGGGGGCCACAATGAGCAGTACTTC
TRBD2,few,TRBJ2-5,TRBV2,CARHQRGQETQYF,TGTGCCAGACACCAGCGGGGGCAAGAGACCCAGTACTTC
TRBD1,-,TRBJ1-6,TRBV6-5,CASTPTGRHNSPLHF,TGTGCCAGCACCCCGACAGGGAGGCATAATTCACCCCTCCACTTT
TRBD2,few,TRBJ2-1,TRBV20-1,CSARIGTSGGANEQFF,TGCAGTGCTCGCATCGGGACTAGCGGGGGGGCCAATGAGCAGTTCTTC
-,-,TRBJ2-3,TRBV24-1,CATSRGDGTDTQYF,TGTGCCACCAGTCGCGGGGATGGCACAGATACGCAGTATTTT
TRBD1,few,TRBJ2-1,TRBV24-1,CATSDGETGGNEQFF,TGTGCCACCAGTGATGGGGAGACAGGGGGCAATGAGCAGTTCTTC
-,few,TRBJ1-5,TRBV19,CASSIIAGTQPQHF,TGTGCCAGTAGTATTATTGCGGGTACTCAGCCCCAGCATTTT
-,-,TRBJ1-5,TRBV12-3/TRBV12-4,CASRREQGKNQPQHF,TGTGCCAGCAGAAGAGAACAGGGTAAGAATCAGCCCCAGCATTTT
TRBD1,many,TRBJ1-2,TRBV6-5,CASSYSGQGYGYTF,TGTGCCAGCAGTTACTCGGGACAGGGTTATGGCTACACCTTC
-,-,TRBJ2-2,TRBV14,CASSQGLVVGELFF,TGTGCCAGCAGCCAAGGGCTAGTCGTCGGGGAGCTGTTTTTT
TRBD2,few,TRBJ2-5,TRBV6-6,CASSYSGGDQETQYF,TGTGCCAGCAGTTACTCTGGGGGGGACCAAGAGACCCAGTACTTC
-,-,TRBJ2-3,TRBV5-1,CASSLEGFRTASTDTQYF,TGCGCCAGCAGCTTGGAGGGTTTTAGGACCGCTAGCACAGATACGCAGTATTTT
TRBD2,few,TRBJ2-5,TRBV4-1,CASSQLWTRQETQYF,TGCGCCAGCAGCCAATTATGGACTAGGCAAGAGACCCAGTACTTC
-,many,TRBJ2-7,TRBV10-1,CASSENSYEQYF,TGCGCCAGCAGTGAGAACTCCTACGAGCAGTACTTC
TRBD1,-,TRBJ1-2,TRBV7-9,CASSTLGQGSDYGYTF,TGTGCCAGCAGCACCTTAGGACAGGGAAGTGACTATGGCTACACCTTC
-,few,TRBJ2-7,TRBV2,CAGRGASYEQYF,TGTGCCGGCCGAGGGGCCTCCTACGAGCAGTACTTC
-,few,TRBJ2-7,TRBV20-1,CSALQGSGSYEQYF,TGCAGTGCTCTCCAGGGATCCGGATCCTACGAGCAGTACTTC
TRBD1,many,TRBJ2-7,TRBV12-3/TRBV12-4,CASSLGTAVPYEQYF,TGTGCCAGCAGTCTTGGGACAGCCGTTCCCTACGAGCAGTACTTC
TRBD2,-,TRBJ2-1,TRBV7-2,CASSLARGSGAYNEQFF,TGTGCCAGCAGCTTAGCGCGGGGTAGCGGGGCCTACAATGAGCAGTTCTTC
TRBD2,-,TRBJ2-7,TRBV9,CASSVSRLAGDFEQYF,TGTGCCAGCAGCGTATCGCGGCTAGCGGGAGATTTCGAGCAGTACTTC
-,few,TRBJ2-7,TRBV5-8,CASSLSGVVTYEQYF,TGTGCCAGCAGCTTGTCAGGAGTGGTTACCTACGAGCAGTACTTC
TRBD1,-,TRBJ2-1,TRBV11-2,CASSQGASVLDEQFF,TGTGCCAGTTCACAGGGGGCATCGGTCTTGGATGAGCAGTTCTTC
TRBD2,many,TRBJ2-1,TRBV10-3,CAIKGSGSENEQFF,TGTGCCATCAAGGGTAGCGGGAGTGAAAATGAGCAGTTCTTC